The clone carrying this TCR beta chain came up once. V lost 7 bases, J lost 6 bases, and 11 bases stayed unmatched. The CDR3 runs 14 residues. Germline V CDR1 and CDR2: MNHEY, SVGAGI. The data originate from a study of blood T cell repertoires in COVID-19. Looking at the study overall: Sample material is recorded as cDNA or gDNA derived from T cells, B-cell-depleted T cells, or PBMCs.

Profiled with immunoSEQ multiplex PCR; TCRdb holds only in-frame clones, not every one. The sample records 150,000 to 200,000 clones, approximately 85% being singletons. The sample consisted of peripheral blood. This chain uses TRBV6-5 with TRBJ2-7, with TRBD2 matching over 8 bases. This sequence originates from a man aged 60 to 69 with active or convalescent COVID-19. The CDR3: CASNLSRGVPEQYF. CDR3 DNA sequence: TGTGCCAGCAATCTCTCGCGGGGGGTCCCCGAGCAGTACTTC.